This T cell receptor (beta chain) was observed in a study of control samples from healthy donors and cancer patients. The germline V gene has CDR1 MDHEN and CDR2 SYDVKM. The CDR3 is 10 residues long. Trimming took off 10 bases at V and 6 bases at J, with 10 bases between the two ends. Profiling relied on immunoSEQ multiplex PCR, and the TCRdb table lists in-frame clones only, not all of them. Of tens of thousands of clones listed, roughly 93% were seen once; the top ten hold around 1.3%. This clonotype was obtained from a woman in her 40s with lung cancer. Sequencing input: PBMCs. V gene TRBV28 combines with J gene TRBJ2-7; the D gene is possibly TRBD1 (6 bases). For the CDR3, the DNA is TGTGCCACCCGACAGGTCGAGCAGTACTTC. Its translation: CATRQVEQYF.